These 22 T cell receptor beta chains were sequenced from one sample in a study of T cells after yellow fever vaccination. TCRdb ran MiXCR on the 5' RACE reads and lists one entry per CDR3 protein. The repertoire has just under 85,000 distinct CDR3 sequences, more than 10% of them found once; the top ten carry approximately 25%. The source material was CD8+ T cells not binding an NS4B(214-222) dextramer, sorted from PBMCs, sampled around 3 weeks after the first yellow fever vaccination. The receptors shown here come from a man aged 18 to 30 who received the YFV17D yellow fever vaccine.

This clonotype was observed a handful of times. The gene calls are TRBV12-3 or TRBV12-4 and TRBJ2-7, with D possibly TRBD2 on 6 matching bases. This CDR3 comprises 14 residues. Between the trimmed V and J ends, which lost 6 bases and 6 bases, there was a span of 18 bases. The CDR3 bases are TGTGCCAGCAGCCCTCCCGGAGGGGTTCCCGAGCAGTACTTC. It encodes CASSPPGGVPEQYF.

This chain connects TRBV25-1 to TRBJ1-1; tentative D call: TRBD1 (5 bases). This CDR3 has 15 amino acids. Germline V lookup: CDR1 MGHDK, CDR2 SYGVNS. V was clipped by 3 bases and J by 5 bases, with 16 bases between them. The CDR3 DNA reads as TGTGCCAGCAGTGAGTTATCAGGGTTTGGTACTGAAGCTTTCTTT. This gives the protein CASSELSGFGTEAFF.

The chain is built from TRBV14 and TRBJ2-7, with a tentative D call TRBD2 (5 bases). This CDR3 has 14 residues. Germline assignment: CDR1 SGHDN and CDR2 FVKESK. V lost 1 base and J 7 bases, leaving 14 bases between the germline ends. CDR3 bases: TGTGCCAGCAGCCAAGGCGAGAGGGCCTTAGAGCAGTACGTC. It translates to CASSQGERALEQYV.

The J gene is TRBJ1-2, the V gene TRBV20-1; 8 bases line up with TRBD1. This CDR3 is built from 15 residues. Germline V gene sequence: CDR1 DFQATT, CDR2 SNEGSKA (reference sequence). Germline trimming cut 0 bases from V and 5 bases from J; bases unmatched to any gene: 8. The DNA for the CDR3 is TGCAGTGCTAGAGAAGCTAACAGGGGGGGATATGGCTACACCTTC. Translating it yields CSAREANRGGYGYTF.

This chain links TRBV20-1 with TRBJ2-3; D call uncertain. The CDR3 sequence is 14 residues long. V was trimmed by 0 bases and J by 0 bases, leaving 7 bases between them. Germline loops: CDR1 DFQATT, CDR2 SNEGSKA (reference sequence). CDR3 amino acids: CSARDRSSTDTQYF. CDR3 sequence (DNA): TGCAGTGCTAGAGATCGCTCCAGCACAGATACGCAGTATTTT.

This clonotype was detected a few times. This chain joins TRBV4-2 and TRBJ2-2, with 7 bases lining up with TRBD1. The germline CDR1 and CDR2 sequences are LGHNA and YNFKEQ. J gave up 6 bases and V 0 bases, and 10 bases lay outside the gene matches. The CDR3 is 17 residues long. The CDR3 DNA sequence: TGTGCCAGCAGCCAAGAGTCTGAGACAGGGTATTCCGGGGAGCTGTTTTTT. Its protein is CASSQESETGYSGELFF.

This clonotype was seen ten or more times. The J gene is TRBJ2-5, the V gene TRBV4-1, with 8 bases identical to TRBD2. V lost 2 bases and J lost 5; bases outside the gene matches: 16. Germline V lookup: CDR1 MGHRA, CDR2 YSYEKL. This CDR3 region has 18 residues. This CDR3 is CASSQYSESTSAMETQYF. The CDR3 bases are TGCGCCAGCAGCCAATACTCAGAATCGACTAGCGCGATGGAGACCCAGTACTTC.

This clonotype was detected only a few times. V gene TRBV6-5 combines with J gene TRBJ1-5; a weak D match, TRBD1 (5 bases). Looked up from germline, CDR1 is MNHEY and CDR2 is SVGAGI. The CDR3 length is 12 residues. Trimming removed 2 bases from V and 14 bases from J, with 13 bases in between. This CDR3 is CASSYPGGLEHF. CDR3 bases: TGTGCCAGCAGTTACCCGGGGGGTTTGGAGCATTTT.

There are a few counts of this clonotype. CDR3 loop: CSATLTGPSYEQYF. CDR3 in DNA: TGCAGTGCAACCCTTACAGGGCCCTCCTACGAGCAGTACTTC. V is TRBV20-1 and J is TRBJ2-7, with D possibly matching TRBD1 (6 bases). Germline loops: CDR1 DFQATT, CDR2 SNEGSKA (reference sequence). V was cut by 6 bases and J by 0 bases, with 15 bases left in between. The CDR3 totals 14 residues.

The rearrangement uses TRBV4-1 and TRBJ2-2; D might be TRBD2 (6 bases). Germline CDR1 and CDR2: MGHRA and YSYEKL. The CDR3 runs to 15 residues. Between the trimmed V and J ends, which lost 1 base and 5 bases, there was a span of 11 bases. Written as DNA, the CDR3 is TGCGCCAGCAGCCAAGCTCCAGGGAGGACCGGGGAGCTGTTTTTT. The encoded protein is CASSQAPGRTGELFF.

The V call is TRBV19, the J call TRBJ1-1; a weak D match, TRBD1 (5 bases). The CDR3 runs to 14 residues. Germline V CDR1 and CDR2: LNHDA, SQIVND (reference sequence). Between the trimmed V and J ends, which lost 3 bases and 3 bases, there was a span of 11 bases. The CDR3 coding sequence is TGTGCCAGTAGTATTATGGGGGGGTACACTGAAGCTTTCTTT. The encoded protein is CASSIMGGYTEAFF.

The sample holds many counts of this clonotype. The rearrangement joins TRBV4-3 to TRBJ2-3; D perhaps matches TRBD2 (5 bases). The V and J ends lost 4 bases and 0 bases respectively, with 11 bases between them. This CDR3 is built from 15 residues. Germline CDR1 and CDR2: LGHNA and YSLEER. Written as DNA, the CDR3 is TGCGCCAGCAGCCTAGAGGGCATGAGCACAGATACGCAGTATTTT. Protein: CASSLEGMSTDTQYF.

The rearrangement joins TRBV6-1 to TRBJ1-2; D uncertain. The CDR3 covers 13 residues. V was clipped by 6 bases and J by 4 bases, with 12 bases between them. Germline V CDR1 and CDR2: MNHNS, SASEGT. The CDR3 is CASSESSLYGYTF. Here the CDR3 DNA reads TGTGCCAGCAGCGAGAGTTCCCTCTATGGCTACACCTTC.

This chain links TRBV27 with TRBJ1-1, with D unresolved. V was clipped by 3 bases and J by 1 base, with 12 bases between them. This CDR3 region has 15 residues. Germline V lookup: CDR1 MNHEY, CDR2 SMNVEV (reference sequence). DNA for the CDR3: TGTGCCAGCAGTTTGTCCCCAGGTGCGAACACTGAAGCTTTCTTT. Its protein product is CASSLSPGANTEAFF.

CDR3 DNA: TGCAGTGCTAGAGATTCGGGGTACTACGAGCAGTACGTC. It is translated as CSARDSGYYEQYV. This sequence joins TRBV20-1 and TRBJ2-7, with a possible D match to TRBD2 (5 bases). V shed 0 bases and J shed 3 bases, with 9 bases lying between them. The CDR3 sequence is 13 residues long. Germline CDR1 and CDR2: DFQATT and SNEGSKA (reference sequence).

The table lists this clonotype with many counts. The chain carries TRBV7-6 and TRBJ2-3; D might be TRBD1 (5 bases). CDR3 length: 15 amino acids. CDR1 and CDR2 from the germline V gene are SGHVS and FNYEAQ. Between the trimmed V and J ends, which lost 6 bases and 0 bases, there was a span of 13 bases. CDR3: CASSDSPTSTDTQYF. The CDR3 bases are TGTGCCAGCAGTGACAGCCCCACTAGCACAGATACGCAGTATTTT.

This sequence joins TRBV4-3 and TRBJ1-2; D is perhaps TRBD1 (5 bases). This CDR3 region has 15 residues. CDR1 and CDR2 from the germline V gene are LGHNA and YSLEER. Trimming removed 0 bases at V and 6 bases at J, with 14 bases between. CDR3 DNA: TGCGCCAGCAGCCAAGAGTGGGGGGGTCTTGATGGCTACACCTTC. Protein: CASSQEWGGLDGYTF.

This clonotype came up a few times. CDR3 in amino acids: CASSLASGGSSYEQFF. The CDR3 DNA reads TGTGCCAGCAGCTTAGCAAGCGGGGGTAGTTCGTATGAGCAGTTCTTC. This chain connects TRBV7-8 to TRBJ2-1, with 8 nucleotides matching TRBD2. V lost 0 bases to trimming and J lost 8 bases; unmatched junction nucleotides: 9. The CDR3 length is 16 residues. The germline gives CDR1 SGHVS, CDR2 FQNEAQ.

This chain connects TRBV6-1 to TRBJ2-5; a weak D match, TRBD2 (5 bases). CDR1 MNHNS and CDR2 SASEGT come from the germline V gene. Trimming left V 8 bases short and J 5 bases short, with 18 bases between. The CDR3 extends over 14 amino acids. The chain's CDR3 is CASQIYEGIETQYF. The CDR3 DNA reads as TGTGCCAGCCAAATTTATGAGGGCATCGAGACCCAGTACTTC.

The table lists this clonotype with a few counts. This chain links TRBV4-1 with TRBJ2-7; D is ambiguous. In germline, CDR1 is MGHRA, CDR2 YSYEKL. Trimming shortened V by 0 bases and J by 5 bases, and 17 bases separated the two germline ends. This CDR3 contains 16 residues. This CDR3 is CASSQDLVGFYNEQYF. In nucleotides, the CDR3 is TGCGCCAGCAGCCAAGATCTAGTAGGGTTTTATAACGAGCAGTACTTC.

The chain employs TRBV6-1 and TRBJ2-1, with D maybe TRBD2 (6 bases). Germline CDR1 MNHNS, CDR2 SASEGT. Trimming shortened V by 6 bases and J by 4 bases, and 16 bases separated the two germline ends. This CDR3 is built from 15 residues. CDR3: CASRPTPGVYNEQFF. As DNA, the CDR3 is TGTGCCAGCAGACCCACTCCGGGGGTTTACAATGAGCAGTTCTTC.

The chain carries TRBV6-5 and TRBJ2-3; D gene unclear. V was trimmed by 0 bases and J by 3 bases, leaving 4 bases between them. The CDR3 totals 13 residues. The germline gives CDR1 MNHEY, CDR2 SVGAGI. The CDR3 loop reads CASSYSPTDTQYF. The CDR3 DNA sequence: TGTGCCAGCAGTTACTCGCCGACAGATACGCAGTATTTT.